Listed below are T cell receptor beta chains from one sample, sequenced in a study of blood T cell repertoires in COVID-19. Generated by immunoSEQ multiplex PCR, the TCRdb table keeps only in-frame clones and is missing some. The sample has about 150,000 clones, 80% to 90% seen once. Source material: PBMCs or T cells enriched from blood (not recorded which). These receptors were taken from a man between 50 and 59 years old who had recovered from COVID-19. Each CDR3 is given with its conserved first and last residue. D genes are given only for firm matches. Clone size is stated in some rows and not others, as once, few, many or a class when expanded.

>-|TRBJ2-7|-|TRBV2
TGTGCCAGCAGTGAGCTCGGAGGGGCACCAGGGTACGAGCAGTACTTC
CASSELGGAPGYEQYF
>-|TRBJ1-1|once|TRBV2
TGTGCCAGCAGAGCCGACAGGTACACTGAAGCTTTCTTT
CASRADRYTEAFF
>-|TRBJ2-1|-|TRBV7-9
TGTGCCAGCAGCGGCGTCACAGGGTCTAGCTCCTACAATGAGCAGTTCTTC
CASSGVTGSSSYNEQFF
>-|TRBJ1-1|-|TRBV19
TGTGCCAGTAGTATAGTACAGGCCCAGAACACTGAAGCTTTCTTT
CASSIVQAQNTEAFF
>TRBD1|TRBJ2-7|few|TRBV24-1
TGTGCCACCAGTGATCCCGGACAGGGCTCCTACGAGCAGTACTTC
CATSDPGQGSYEQYF
>-|TRBJ2-5|once|TRBV11-2
TGTGCCAGCAGCTATGCCAGTCCGGGGGAGACCCAGTACTTC
CASSYASPGETQYF
>-|TRBJ2-7|-|TRBV3-1/TRBV3-2
TGTGCCAGCAGCCAAGAGGAGACAGGCTACGAGCAGTACTTC
CASSQEETGYEQYF
>TRBD2|TRBJ2-3|-|TRBV2
TGTGCCAGCAGTATAAGGACTAGCGGGAGGGCCCCCGGCACAGATACGCAGTATTTT
CASSIRTSGRAPGTDTQYF
>-|TRBJ1-1|-|TRBV19
TGTGCCAGTCCTAGGGGGAGCACTGAAGCTTTCTTT
CASPRGSTEAFF
>-|TRBJ1-4|-|TRBV10-3
TGTGCCATCAGTGACAGGGTTGGTAATGAAAAACTGTTTTTT
CAISDRVGNEKLFF